The text below deals with one TCR beta chain. This sample is drawn from a study of blood T cell repertoires in COVID-19. Study-wide background: The United States, Italy and Spain were the sources of the acute and convalescent COVID-19 samples. T cells, B-cell-depleted T cells, or PBMCs supplied cDNA or gDNA.

Data came from immunoSEQ multiplex PCR; TCRdb stores just in-frame clones and leaves some out. The sample records some 200,000 clones, 80% to 90% being singletons. V trimming: 5 bases; J trimming: 4 bases; junction bases outside the gene matches: 3. The CDR3 is made up of 13 amino acids. Looked up from germline, CDR1 is SGHTA and CDR2 is FQGNSA. The sample consisted of peripheral blood. V gene TRBV7-2 combines with J gene TRBJ2-5, with 8 positions matching TRBD2. This sequence was found in a man aged 25 to 45 with active or convalescent COVID-19. CDR3 amino acids: CASSQTSVETQYF. As DNA, the CDR3 is TGTGCCAGCAGCCAGACTAGCGTAGAGACCCAGTACTTC.